This record looks at one TCR beta chain sequence and its context. What it binds is not known. The assay was immunoSEQ multiplex PCR, and TCRdb's table has in-frame clones only and misses some. The profile shows tens of thousands of clones, roughly 67% of them singletons. Peripheral blood was collected from the related graft donor on the marrow donation day. This sample is part of a study of T cells after posttransplantation cyclophosphamide. The germline V gene has CDR1 SNHLY and CDR2 FYNNEI. CDR3 length: 11 residues. V lost 4 bases and J 5 bases, leaving 5 bases between the germline ends. Regarding the study as a whole: Skin or GI-infiltrating T cells shared few TRB sequences with blood. Donor-recipient repertoire similarity was low at 1-2 months, rising over year one. After PTCy, TRB diversity resembled that of CNI/methotrexate controls.

The sample comprised memory CD4+ T cells sorted from PBMCs. This rearrangement joins TRBV2 to TRBJ1-2, with unresolved D. The receptor comes from a woman aged 55-69 years in good health, CMV-negative, and a related stem cell transplant donor. The CDR3 here is CASSGGYGYTF. In nucleotides, the CDR3 is TGTGCCAGCAGTGGAGGGTATGGCTACACCTTC.